Each of the 13 T cell receptor beta chains below was sequenced from the same sample in a study of T-cell memory formation after mild COVID-19. TCRdb re-called the 5' RACE reads with MiXCR, one entry per CDR3 protein. The sample records about 270,000 distinct CDR3 sequences, 15% being singletons. The sequenced sample was PBMCs or a T cell subset sorted from them (not recorded which). These receptor sequences come from an adult woman who had mild COVID-19 (a few samples of this study predate the infection). Cell type and time point are not known.

The J gene is TRBJ2-1, the V gene TRBV12-3 or TRBV12-4, with TRBD1 as a possible D gene (5 bases). Trimming left V 3 bases short and J 10 bases short, with 19 bases between. There are 15 residues in the CDR3. Here the CDR3 reads CASSFARVNRSEQFF. CDR3 bases: TGTGCCAGCAGTTTTGCCAGGGTAAACAGGTCAGAGCAGTTCTTC.

CDR3 coding DNA: TGTGCCACCAGTGATCCGCGGGACAGGGGGCTTGACTATGGCTACACCTTC. Translated, it gives CATSDPRDRGLDYGYTF. This chain links TRBV24-1 with TRBJ1-2; 12 nucleotides agree with TRBD1. Trimming removed 3 bases from V and 3 bases from J; junction bases left unmatched: 7. Germline CDR1 KGHDR, CDR2 SFDVKD. There are 17 residues in the CDR3.

The chain couples TRBV5-1 to TRBJ2-6; 8 nucleotides align to TRBD2. This CDR3 has 13 residues. The junction had 5 bases not matched to a gene; V was cut back by 4 bases and J by 11 bases. Germline CDR1 reads SGHRS; CDR2 reads YFSETQ. The CDR3 protein is CASSRGGTDVLTF. The CDR3 DNA is TGCGCCAGCAGCCGGGGGGGGACGGACGTCCTGACTTTC. The variable domain in full, completed from reference TRBV5-1 and TRBJ2-6, reads KAGVTQTPRYLIKTRGQQVTLSCSPISGHRSVSWYQQTPGQGLQFLFEYFSETQRNKGNFPGRFSGRQFSNSRSEMNVSTLELGDSALYLCASSRGGTDVLTFGAGSRLTVL.

This clonotype appeared a few times. The V call is TRBV7-9, the J call TRBJ2-3; D is unclear. V gave up 0 bases and J gave up 4 bases, with 14 bases separating them. The germline gives CDR1 SEHNR, CDR2 FQNEAQ (reference sequence). This CDR3 is 16 amino acids long. CDR3 loop: CASSLAAPFDADTQYF. In nucleotides, the CDR3 is TGTGCCAGCAGCTTAGCGGCCCCCTTCGATGCAGATACGCAGTATTTT. The variable domain in full, completed from reference TRBV7-9 and TRBJ2-3, reads DTGVSQNPRHKITKRGQNVTFRCDPISEHNRLYWYRQTLGQGPEFLTYFQNEAQLEKSRLLSDRFSAERPKGSFSTLEIQRTEQGDSAMYLCASSLAAPFDADTQYFGPGTRLTVL.

The V gene is TRBV20-1, the J gene TRBJ1-1; D ambiguous. Germline loops: CDR1 DFQATT, CDR2 SNEGSKA (reference sequence). Trimming stripped 2 bases from V and 0 bases from J, with 7 bases between. The CDR3 totals 13 residues. The CDR3 DNA is TGCAGTGCTAGAATAGTCATGAACACTGAAGCTTTCTTT. Its translation is CSARIVMNTEAFF.

V and J are TRBV5-1 and TRBJ1-4, with D possibly matching TRBD1 (5 bases). Trimming took 2 bases from V and 3 from J, leaving 14 bases between them. CDR3 length: 16 residues. The germline V gene encodes CDR1 SGHRS and CDR2 YFSETQ. CDR3 sequence: CASSLGQGASNEKLFF. Here the CDR3 DNA reads TGCGCCAGCAGCTTAGGCCAGGGAGCATCTAATGAAAAACTGTTTTTT. Variable domain in full (rest from reference TRBV5-1 and TRBJ1-4): KAGVTQTPRYLIKTRGQQVTLSCSPISGHRSVSWYQQTPGQGLQFLFEYFSETQRNKGNFPGRFSGRQFSNSRSEMNVSTLELGDSALYLCASSLGQGASNEKLFFGSGTQLSVL.

The table lists this clonotype with a few counts. A junction end diverges from the germline sequence, so it may reflect a read error. J is TRBJ1-5 and V is TRBV28, with 7 bases that match TRBD1. The CDR3 is made up of 15 amino acids. Germline lookup yields CDR1 MDHEN and CDR2 SYDVKM. The CDR3 loop reads CVSSFRDRLNQPQHF. CDR3 bases: TGTGTCAGCAGCTTCCGGGACAGACTCAATCAGCCCCAGCATTTT.

This clonotype was recorded many times. This chain joins TRBV4-3 and TRBJ2-1, with D unresolved. Trimming stripped 3 bases from V and 7 bases from J, with 4 bases between. The CDR3 contains 11 residues. Per germline, CDR1 LGHNA and CDR2 YSLEER. The CDR3 here is CASSQGNEQFF. The CDR3 DNA sequence: TGCGCCAGCAGCCAGGGGAATGAGCAGTTCTTC.

This clonotype turned up a few times. The chain has TRBV12-3 or TRBV12-4 and TRBJ1-2, with D unclear. The V end lost 3 bases, the J end lost 3 bases, and 11 bases lay between the germline ends. The CDR3 totals 14 residues. CDR3 DNA: TGTGCCAGCAGTTTCGGTGTCACATACTATGGCTACACCTTC. It specifies CASSFGVTYYGYTF.

The gene calls are TRBV7-2 and TRBJ2-3; perhaps TRBD2 as D (6 bases). The CDR3 spans 16 residues. The germline V and J ends were trimmed by 2 bases and 0 bases, with 12 bases remaining between them. In germline, CDR1 is SGHTA, CDR2 FQGNSA. CDR3 region: CASSLRQRASTDTQYF. CDR3 sequence (DNA): TGTGCCAGCAGCTTACGACAGCGGGCAAGCACAGATACGCAGTATTTT.

This clonotype occurred a few times. The chain combines TRBV12-3 or TRBV12-4 with TRBJ1-6; unclear D gene. The CDR3 sequence is 14 residues long. Between the trimmed V and J ends, which lost 4 bases and 10 bases, there was a span of 14 bases. This CDR3 reads CASSSQVGGSPLHF. The CDR3 nucleotides are TGTGCCAGCAGTTCCCAGGTCGGTGGGTCACCCCTCCACTTT.

This chain joins TRBV3-1 and TRBJ2-7; TRBD2 agrees at 12 bases. Germline V CDR1 and CDR2: LGHDT, YNNKEL (reference sequence). This CDR3 region has 16 residues. V lost 4 bases to trimming and J lost 6 bases; unmatched junction nucleotides: 10. The CDR3 is CASSRLAGATTGEQYF. The CDR3 bases are TGTGCCAGCAGCCGACTAGCGGGAGCCACCACGGGCGAGCAGTACTTC.

This clonotype was detected only a few times. The J gene is TRBJ2-7, the V gene TRBV9; D remains unclear. The germline gives CDR1 SGDLS, CDR2 YYNGEE. V was cut by 2 bases and J by 7 bases, with 13 bases left in between. The CDR3 has 13 amino acids. The CDR3 here is CASSVLMMGEQYF. The CDR3 bases are TGTGCCAGCAGCGTGCTAATGATGGGGGAGCAGTACTTC.